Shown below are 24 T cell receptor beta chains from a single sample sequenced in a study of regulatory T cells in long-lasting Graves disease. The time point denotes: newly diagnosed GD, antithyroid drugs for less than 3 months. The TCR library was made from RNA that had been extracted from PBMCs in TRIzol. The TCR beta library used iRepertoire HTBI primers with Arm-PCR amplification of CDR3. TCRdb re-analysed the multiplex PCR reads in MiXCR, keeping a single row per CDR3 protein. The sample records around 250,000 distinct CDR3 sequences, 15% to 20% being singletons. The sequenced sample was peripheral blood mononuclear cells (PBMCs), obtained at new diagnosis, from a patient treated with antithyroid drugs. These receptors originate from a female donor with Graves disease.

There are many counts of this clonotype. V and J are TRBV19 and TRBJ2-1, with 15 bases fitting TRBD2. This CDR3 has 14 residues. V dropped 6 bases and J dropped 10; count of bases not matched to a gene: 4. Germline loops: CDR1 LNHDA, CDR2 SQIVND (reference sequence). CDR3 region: CASRGLAGGREQFF. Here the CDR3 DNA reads TGTGCCAGTAGGGGACTAGCGGGAGGTCGAGAGCAGTTCTTC.

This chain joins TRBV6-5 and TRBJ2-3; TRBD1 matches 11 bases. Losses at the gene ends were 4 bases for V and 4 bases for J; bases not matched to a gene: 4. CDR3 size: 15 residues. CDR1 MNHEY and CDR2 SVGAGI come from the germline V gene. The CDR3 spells CASSLPGQGADTQYF. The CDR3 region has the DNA TGTGCCAGCAGTTTACCGGGACAGGGGGCAGATACGCAGTATTTT.

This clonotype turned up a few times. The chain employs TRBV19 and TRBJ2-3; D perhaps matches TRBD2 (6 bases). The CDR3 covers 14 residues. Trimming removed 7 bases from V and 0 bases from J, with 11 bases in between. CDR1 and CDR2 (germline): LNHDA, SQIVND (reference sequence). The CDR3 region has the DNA TGTGCCAGTAATATGGGACTGAGCACAGATACGCAGTATTTT. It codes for CASNMGLSTDTQYF.

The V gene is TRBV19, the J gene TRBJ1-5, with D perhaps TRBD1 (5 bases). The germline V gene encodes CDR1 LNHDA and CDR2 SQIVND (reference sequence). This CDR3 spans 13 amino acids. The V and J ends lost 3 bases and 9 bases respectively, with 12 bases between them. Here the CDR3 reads CASSMQGRGPQHF. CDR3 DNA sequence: TGTGCCAGTAGTATGCAGGGCCGAGGGCCCCAGCATTTT.

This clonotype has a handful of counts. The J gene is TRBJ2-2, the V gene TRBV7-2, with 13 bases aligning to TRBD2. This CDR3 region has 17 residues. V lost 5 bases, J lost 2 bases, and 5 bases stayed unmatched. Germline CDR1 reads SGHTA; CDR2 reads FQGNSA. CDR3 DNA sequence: TGTGCCAGCAGCAGGACTAGCGGGAGAGTAAACACCGGGGAGCTGTTTTTT. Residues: CASSRTSGRVNTGELFF. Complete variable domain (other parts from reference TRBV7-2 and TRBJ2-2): GAGVSQSPSNKVTEKGKDVELRCDPISGHTALYWYRQSLGQGLEFLIYFQGNSAPDKSGLPSDRFSAERTGGSVSTLTIQRTQQEDSAVYLCASSRTSGRVNTGELFFGEGSRLTVL.

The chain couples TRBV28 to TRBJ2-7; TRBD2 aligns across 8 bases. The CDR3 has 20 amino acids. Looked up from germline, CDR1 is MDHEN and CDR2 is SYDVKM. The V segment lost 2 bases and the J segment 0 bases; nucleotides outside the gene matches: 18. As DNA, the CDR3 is TGTGCCAGCAGTTTACACTGGAGACTAGCGAAAGGCGACGTCTCCTACGAGCAGTACTTC. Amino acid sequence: CASSLHWRLAKGDVSYEQYF.

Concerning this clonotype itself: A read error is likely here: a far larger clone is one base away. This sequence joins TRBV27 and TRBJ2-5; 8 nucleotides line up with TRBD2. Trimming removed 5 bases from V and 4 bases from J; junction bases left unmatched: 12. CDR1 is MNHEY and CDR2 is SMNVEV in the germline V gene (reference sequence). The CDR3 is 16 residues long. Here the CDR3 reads CASSDSDPREGETQYF. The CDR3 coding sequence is TGTGCCAGCAGTGATTCGGATCCCCGGGAGGGAGAGACCCAGTACTTC.

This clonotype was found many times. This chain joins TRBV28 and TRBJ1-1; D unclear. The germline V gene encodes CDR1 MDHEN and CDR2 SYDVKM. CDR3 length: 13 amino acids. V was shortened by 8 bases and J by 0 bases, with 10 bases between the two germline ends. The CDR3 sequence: CASCARLNTEAFF. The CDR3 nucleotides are TGTGCCAGCTGCGCCCGTCTGAACACTGAAGCTTTCTTT.

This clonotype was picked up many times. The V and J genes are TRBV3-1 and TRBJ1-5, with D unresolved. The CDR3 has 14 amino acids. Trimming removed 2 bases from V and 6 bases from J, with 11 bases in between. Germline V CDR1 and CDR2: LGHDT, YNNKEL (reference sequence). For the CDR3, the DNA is TGTGCCAGCAGCCAACGTGGAGAAAGTCAGCCCCAGCATTTT. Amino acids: CASSQRGESQPQHF.

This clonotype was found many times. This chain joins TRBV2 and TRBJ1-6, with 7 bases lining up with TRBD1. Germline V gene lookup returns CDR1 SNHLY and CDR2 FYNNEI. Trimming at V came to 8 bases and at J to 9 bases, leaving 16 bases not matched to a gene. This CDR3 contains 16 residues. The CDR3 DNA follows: TGTGCCAGCGCCAGGGACAGTATGGCCGTCGGTTCACCCCTCCACTTT. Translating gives CASARDSMAVGSPLHF.

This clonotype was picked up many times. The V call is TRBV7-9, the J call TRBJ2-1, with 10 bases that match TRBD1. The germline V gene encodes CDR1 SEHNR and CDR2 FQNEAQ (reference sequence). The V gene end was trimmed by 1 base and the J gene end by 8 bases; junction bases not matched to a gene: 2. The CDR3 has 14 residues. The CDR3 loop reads CASSLGGQGYEQFF. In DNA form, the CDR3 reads TGTGCCAGCAGCTTAGGGGGACAGGGGTATGAGCAGTTCTTC.

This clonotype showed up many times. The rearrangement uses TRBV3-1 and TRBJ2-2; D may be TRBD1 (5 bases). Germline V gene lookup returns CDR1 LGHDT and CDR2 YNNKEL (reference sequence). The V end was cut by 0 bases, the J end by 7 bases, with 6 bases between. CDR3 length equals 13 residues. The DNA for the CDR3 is TGTGCCAGCAGCCAAGAAGGGGTCGGGGAGCTGTTTTTT. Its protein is CASSQEGVGELFF. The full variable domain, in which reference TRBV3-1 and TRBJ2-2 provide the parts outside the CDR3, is DTAVSQTPKYLVTQMGNDKSIKCEQNLGHDTMYWYKQDSKKFLKIMFSYNNKELIINETVPNRFSPKSPDKAHLNLHINSLELGDSAVYFCASSQEGVGELFFGEGSRLTVL.

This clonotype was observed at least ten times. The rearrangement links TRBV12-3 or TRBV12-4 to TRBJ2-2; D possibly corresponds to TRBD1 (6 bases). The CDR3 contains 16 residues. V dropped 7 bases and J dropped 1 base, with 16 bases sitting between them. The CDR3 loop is CASTLQGPMNTGELFF. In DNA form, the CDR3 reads TGTGCCAGCACCTTACAGGGTCCAATGAACACCGGGGAGCTGTTTTTT.

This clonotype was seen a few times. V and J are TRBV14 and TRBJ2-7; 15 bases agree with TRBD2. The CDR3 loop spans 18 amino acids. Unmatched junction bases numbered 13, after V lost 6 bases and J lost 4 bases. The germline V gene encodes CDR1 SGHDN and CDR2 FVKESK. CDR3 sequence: CASSRTRTSGRAGYEQYF. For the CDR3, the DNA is TGTGCCAGCAGTCGGACTAGGACTAGCGGGAGGGCCGGGTACGAGCAGTACTTC.

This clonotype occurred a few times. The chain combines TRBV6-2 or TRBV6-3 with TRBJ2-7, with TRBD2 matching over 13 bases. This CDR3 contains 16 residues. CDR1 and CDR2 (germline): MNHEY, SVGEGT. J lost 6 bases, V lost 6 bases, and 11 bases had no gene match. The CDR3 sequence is CASSELAGGPWGEQYF. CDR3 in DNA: TGTGCCAGCAGCGAACTAGCGGGAGGGCCCTGGGGCGAGCAGTACTTC.

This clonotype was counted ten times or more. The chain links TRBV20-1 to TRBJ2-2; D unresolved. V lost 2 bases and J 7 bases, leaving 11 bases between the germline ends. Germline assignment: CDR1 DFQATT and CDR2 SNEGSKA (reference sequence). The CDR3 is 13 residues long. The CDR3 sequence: CSARNGLGGELFF. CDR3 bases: TGCAGTGCTAGAAACGGTCTAGGCGGGGAGCTGTTTTTT.

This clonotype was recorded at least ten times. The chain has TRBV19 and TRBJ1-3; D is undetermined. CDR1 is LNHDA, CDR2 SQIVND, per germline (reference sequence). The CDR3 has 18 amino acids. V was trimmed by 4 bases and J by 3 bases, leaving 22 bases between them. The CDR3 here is CASSTHLRRATGGNTIYF. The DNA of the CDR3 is TGTGCCAGTAGTACCCACCTCCGACGAGCGACGGGTGGAAACACCATATATTTT.

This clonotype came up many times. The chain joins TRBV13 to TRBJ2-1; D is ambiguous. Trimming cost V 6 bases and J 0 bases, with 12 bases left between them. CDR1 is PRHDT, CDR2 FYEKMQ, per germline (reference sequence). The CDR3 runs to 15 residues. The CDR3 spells CASRDTISSYNEQFF. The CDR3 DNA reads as TGTGCCAGCAGGGATACAATCTCCTCCTACAATGAGCAGTTCTTC.

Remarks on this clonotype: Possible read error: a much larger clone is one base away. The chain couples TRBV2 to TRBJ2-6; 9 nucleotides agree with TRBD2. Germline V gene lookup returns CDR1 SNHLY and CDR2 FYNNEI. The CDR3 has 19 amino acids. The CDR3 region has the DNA TGTGCCAGCAGCGCGACACTAGCGGGCTCCCGCTCTGGGGCCGACGTCCTGACTTTC. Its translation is CASSATLAGSRSGADVLTF.

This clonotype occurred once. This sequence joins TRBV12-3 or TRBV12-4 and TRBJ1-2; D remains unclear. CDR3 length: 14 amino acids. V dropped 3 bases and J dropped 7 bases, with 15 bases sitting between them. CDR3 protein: CASSFSVASLGYTF. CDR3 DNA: TGTGCCAGCAGTTTTTCGGTCGCGTCCCTTGGCTACACCTTC.

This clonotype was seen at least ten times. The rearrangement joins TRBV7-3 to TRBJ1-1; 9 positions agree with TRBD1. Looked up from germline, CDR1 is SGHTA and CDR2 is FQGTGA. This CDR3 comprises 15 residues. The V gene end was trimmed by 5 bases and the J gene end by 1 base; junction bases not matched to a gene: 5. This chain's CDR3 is CASSTTGGENTEAFF. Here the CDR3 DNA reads TGTGCCAGCAGCACGACAGGGGGGGAGAACACTGAAGCTTTCTTT.

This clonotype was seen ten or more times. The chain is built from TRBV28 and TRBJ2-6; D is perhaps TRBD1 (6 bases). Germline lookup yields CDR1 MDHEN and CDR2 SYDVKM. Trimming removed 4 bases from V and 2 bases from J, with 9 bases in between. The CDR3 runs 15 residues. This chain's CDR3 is CASSSQGTGANVLTF. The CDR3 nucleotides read TGTGCCAGCAGTTCACAGGGTACTGGGGCCAACGTCCTGACTTTC. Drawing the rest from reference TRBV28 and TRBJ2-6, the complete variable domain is DVKVTQSSRYLVKRTGEKVFLECVQDMDHENMFWYRQDPGLGLRLIYFSYDVKMKEKGDIPEGYSVSREKKERFSLILESASTNQTSMYLCASSSQGTGANVLTFGAGSRLTVL.

The CDR3 sequence is CASSAGLGETQYF. In DNA, the CDR3 is TGTGCCAGCAGTGCCGGGCTCGGGGAGACCCAGTACTTC. V gene TRBV2 combines with J gene TRBJ2-3, with D unclear. The J call could be wrong; TRBJ2-5 is a better fit for the DNA end. This CDR3 is built from 13 residues. Germline-derived CDR1 and CDR2 are SNHLY and FYNNEI.

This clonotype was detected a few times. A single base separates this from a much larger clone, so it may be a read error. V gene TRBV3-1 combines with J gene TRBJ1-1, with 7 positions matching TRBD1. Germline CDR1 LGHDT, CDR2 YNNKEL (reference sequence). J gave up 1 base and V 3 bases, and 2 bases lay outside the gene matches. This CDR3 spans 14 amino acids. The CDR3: CASSQGQPNTEAFF. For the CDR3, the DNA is TGTGCCAGCAGCCAGGGACAGCCGAACACTGAAGCTTTCTTT.